The sequence of this T cell receptor (beta chain) was determined in a study of OX40 agonist ivuxolimab in advanced cancers. Overall study: Having had anti-PD-1, anti-PD-L1 or anti-CTLA-4 therapy before was allowed, and 40% to 45% had some. Three partial responders included one hepatocellular carcinoma patient and two cutaneous melanoma patients.

Germline assignment: CDR1 MDHEN and CDR2 SYDVKM. Trimming cost V 5 bases and J 4 bases; bases outside gene matches: 7. The CDR3 extends over 15 amino acids. Profiled with immunoSEQ multiplex PCR; TCRdb holds only in-frame clones, not every one. The sample contains roughly 60,000 clones, 91% of which appear only once. V is TRBV28 and J is TRBJ2-1; TRBD2 agrees at 8 bases. This sample comprised CD4+ or CD8+ T cells sorted from blood, obtained in a trial of the OX40 agonist ivuxolimab. The receptor was derived from an adult with an advanced solid tumor such as melanoma, head and neck, liver or kidney cancer. The CDR3 reads CASSDWTSSYNEQFF. DNA of the CDR3: TGTGCCAGCAGTGATTGGACTAGCAGTTACAATGAGCAGTTCTTC.